Below are 3 T cell receptor beta chains sequenced from a single sample in a study of CD8 T cells in ankylosing spondylitis. TCRdb analysed the 5' RACE reads with MiXCR anew, one entry per CDR3 protein. The sample records about 240,000 distinct CDR3 sequences, about 10% being singletons. The sequenced sample consisted of blood, either unsorted or a sorted T cell fraction (not recorded which). These receptors were taken from a male donor with ankylosing spondylitis or in good health (not recorded which).

The table lists this clonotype with many counts. The chain recombines TRBV5-5 with TRBJ1-5; no firm D call. Germline V gene lookup returns CDR1 SGHKS and CDR2 YYEKEE (reference sequence). The CDR3 spans 13 residues. V gave up 3 bases and J gave up 0 bases, with 4 bases separating them. The CDR3 loop reads CASSWYSNQPQHF. DNA of the CDR3: TGTGCCAGCAGCTGGTATAGCAATCAGCCCCAGCATTTT.

This clonotype was found a few times. The chain uses TRBV9 and TRBJ2-7; D possibly corresponds to TRBD1 (6 bases). Looked up from germline, CDR1 is SGDLS and CDR2 is YYNGEE. V shed 7 bases and J shed 2 bases, with 19 bases lying between them. The CDR3 runs to 15 residues. The CDR3 protein is CASSEGQITPYEQYF. As DNA, the CDR3 is TGTGCCAGCTCCGAAGGACAGATAACCCCCTACGAGCAGTACTTC.

The rearrangement links TRBV14 to TRBJ2-3; tentatively, D is TRBD1 (5 bases). Trimming stripped 3 bases from V and 0 bases from J, with 13 bases between. This CDR3 contains 16 residues. In germline, CDR1 is SGHDN, CDR2 FVKESK. CDR3 region: CASSHYQGQSTDTQYF. CDR3 sequence (DNA): TGTGCCAGCAGCCACTATCAGGGTCAAAGCACAGATACGCAGTATTTT.